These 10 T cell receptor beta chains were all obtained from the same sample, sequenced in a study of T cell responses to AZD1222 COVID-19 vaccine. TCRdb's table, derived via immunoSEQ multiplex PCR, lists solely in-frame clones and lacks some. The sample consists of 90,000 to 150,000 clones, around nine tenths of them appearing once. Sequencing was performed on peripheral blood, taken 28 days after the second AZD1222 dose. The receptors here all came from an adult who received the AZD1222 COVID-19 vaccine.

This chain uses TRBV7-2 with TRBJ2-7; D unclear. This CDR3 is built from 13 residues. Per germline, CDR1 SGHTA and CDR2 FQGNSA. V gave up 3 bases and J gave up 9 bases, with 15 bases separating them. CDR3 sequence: CASSFGVGAGQYF. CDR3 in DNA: TGTGCCAGCAGCTTTGGGGTAGGCGCAGGGCAGTACTTC.

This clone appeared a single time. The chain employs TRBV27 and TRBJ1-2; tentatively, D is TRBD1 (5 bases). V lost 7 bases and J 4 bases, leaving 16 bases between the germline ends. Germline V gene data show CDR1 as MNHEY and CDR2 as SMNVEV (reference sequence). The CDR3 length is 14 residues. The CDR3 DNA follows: TGTGCCAGCAAGGCCGGGGGAGAGGTCTATGGCTACACCTTC. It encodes CASKAGGEVYGYTF.

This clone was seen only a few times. CDR3 DNA sequence: TGTGCCAGCAGTTCCGCGGGCGGGGGCTCCTACGAGCAGTACTTC. Amino acid sequence: CASSSAGGGSYEQYF. The V and J genes are TRBV6-5 and TRBJ2-7; 7 bases align to TRBD2. Germline V gives CDR1 MNHEY, CDR2 SVGAGI. There are 15 residues in the CDR3. Trimming at V came to 4 bases and at J to 0 bases, leaving 6 bases not matched to a gene.

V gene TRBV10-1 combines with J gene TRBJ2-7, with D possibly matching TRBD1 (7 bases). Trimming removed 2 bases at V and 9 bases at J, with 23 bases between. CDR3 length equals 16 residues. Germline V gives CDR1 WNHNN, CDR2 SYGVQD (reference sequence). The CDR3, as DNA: TGCGCCAGCAGTGAGCCAGGCCCGGAGGGGGCGAAGGGGCAGTACTTC. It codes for CASSEPGPEGAKGQYF.

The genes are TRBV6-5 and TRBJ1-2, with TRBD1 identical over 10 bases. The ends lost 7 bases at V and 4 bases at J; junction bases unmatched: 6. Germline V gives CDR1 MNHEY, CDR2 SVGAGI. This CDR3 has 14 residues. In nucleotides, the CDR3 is TGTGCCAGCACCGCCGGGACAGGGGTCTATGGCTACACCTTC. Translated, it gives CASTAGTGVYGYTF.

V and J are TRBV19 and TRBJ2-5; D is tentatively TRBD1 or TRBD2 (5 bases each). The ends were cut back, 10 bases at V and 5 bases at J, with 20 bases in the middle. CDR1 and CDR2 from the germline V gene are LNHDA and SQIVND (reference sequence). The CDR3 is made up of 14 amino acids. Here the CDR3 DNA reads TGTGCCACCGAGGGGCTGGGATCCGGGGAGACCCAGTACTTC. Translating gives CATEGLGSGETQYF.

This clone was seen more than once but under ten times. This CDR3 is CATSDRANYGYTF. The CDR3 coding sequence is TGTGCCACCAGTGACAGGGCCAACTATGGCTACACCTTC. J is TRBJ1-2 and V is TRBV24-1, with a possible D match to TRBD1 (5 bases). The germline CDR1 and CDR2 sequences are KGHDR and SFDVKD. The V end lost 4 bases, the J end lost 2 bases, and 7 bases lay between the germline ends. The CDR3 runs to 13 residues.

The CDR3, as DNA: TGTGCCAGTAGTCCGGGACTAGCGGAATACAATGAGCAGTTCTTC. Protein: CASSPGLAEYNEQFF. The chain combines TRBV19 with TRBJ2-1, with 11 positions matching TRBD2. Germline CDR1 is LNHDA and CDR2 is SQIVND (reference sequence). This CDR3 spans 15 amino acids. J was trimmed by 4 bases and V by 5 bases; bases with no gene match: 4.

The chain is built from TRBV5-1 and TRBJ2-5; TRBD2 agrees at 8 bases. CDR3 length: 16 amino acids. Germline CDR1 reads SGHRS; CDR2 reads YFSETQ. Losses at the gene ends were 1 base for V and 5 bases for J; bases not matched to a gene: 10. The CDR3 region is CASSLRTGGPGETQYF. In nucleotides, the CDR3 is TGCGCCAGCAGCTTGCGAACGGGGGGGCCGGGGGAGACCCAGTACTTC. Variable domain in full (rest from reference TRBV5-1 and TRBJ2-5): KAGVTQTPRYLIKTRGQQVTLSCSPISGHRSVSWYQQTPGQGLQFLFEYFSETQRNKGNFPGRFSGRQFSNSRSEMNVSTLELGDSALYLCASSLRTGGPGETQYFGPGTRLLVL.

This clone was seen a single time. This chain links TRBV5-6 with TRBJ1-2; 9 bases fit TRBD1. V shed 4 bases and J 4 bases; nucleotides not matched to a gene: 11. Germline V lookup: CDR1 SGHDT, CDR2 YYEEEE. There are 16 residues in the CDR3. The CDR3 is CASSPRSGTGTYGYTF. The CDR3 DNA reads TGTGCCAGCAGCCCTAGGTCCGGGACAGGGACCTATGGCTACACCTTC.